One T cell receptor beta chain is described in this entry. The CDR3 runs 15 residues. Trimming left V 7 bases short and J 4 bases short, with 20 bases between. Germline CDR1 reads SNHLY; CDR2 reads FYNNEI. The sample belongs to a study of blood T cell repertoires in COVID-19. Overall study context: COVID-19 samples, acute and convalescent, were from the United States, Italy and Spain. From T cells, B-cell-depleted T cells, or PBMCs came the material, which was cDNA or gDNA.

In the authors' methods: Amplification of reference gene primers provided the estimated nucleated cell counts. This table comes from immunoSEQ multiplex PCR, and its TCRdb copy is limited to in-frame clones, with some not included. V and J calls and clone size are given by that table; D and trimming were obtained from the DNA. Among about 74,000 clones listed, approximately 80% were seen once. Sequencing input: peripheral blood. The clonotype was recovered from a human donor in a cohort sampled during active COVID-19. The chain is built from TRBV2 and TRBJ2-7; no clear D. The CDR3 reads CASNERPGAAYEQYF. CDR3 sequence (DNA): TGTGCCAGCAATGAGAGGCCGGGTGCGGCTTACGAGCAGTACTTC.